The T cell receptor beta chain described here comes from a study of blood T cell repertoires in COVID-19. Overall study: The United States, Italy and Spain supplied acute and convalescent COVID-19 samples.

Generated by immunoSEQ multiplex PCR, the TCRdb table keeps only in-frame clones and is missing some. The profile covers approximately 130,000 clones, with roughly four fifths appearing a single time and 15% to 20% taken by the ten largest. Enrolled through a virtual design, the participants were between roughly 18 and 90 years of age and came from fewer than 30 US areas. The J segment lost 1 base and the V segment lost 2 bases, leaving 8 bases of the junction unmatched. Germline loops: CDR1 MNHNS, CDR2 SASEGT. CDR3 length equals 16 residues. The source is a man younger than 40 who had recovered from COVID-19. Sequenced: PBMCs or T cells enriched from blood (not recorded which). This sequence joins TRBV6-1 and TRBJ2-7; 7 nucleotides match TRBD2. The DNA of the CDR3 is TGTGCCAGCAGTGAATGGGGGGAGGGCCGGTCCTACGAGCAGTACTTC. Its protein is CASSEWGEGRSYEQYF.